Below, 25 T cell receptor beta chains from the same sample are listed, as sequenced in a study of response to subunit inactivated influenza vaccine. TCRdb used MiXCR to reprocess the RT-PCR reads, holding one entry per CDR3 protein. Among 400,000 to 650,000 distinct CDR3 sequences listed, under 8.5% were seen once. Sequencing was performed on PBMCs from blood, taken approximately 25 months after vaccination. All receptors derive from a man between 50 and 69 years old who received an inactivated influenza vaccine.

This clonotype was recorded a few times. This chain uses TRBV10-3 with TRBJ2-3; 7 nucleotides line up with TRBD1. There are 13 residues in the CDR3. Unmatched junction bases numbered 2, after V lost 0 bases and J lost 8 bases. Germline lookup yields CDR1 ENHRY and CDR2 SYGVKD. In DNA form, the CDR3 reads TGTGCCATCAGTGAGTCATCAGGGGGTACGCAGTATTTT. Translated, it gives CAISESSGGTQYF.

This clonotype was picked up many times. V usage is TRBV20-1 and J usage is TRBJ2-5; 10 nucleotides match TRBD1. V trimming: 4 bases; J trimming: 4 bases; junction bases outside the gene matches: 6. This CDR3 has 14 residues. In germline, CDR1 is DFQATT, CDR2 SNEGSKA (reference sequence). The CDR3 DNA follows: TGCAGTGCTACCCAGACAGGGGGCAGAGAGACCCAGTACTTC. Protein sequence: CSATQTGGRETQYF.

The CDR3 reads CASSSGLRLTQYF. The CDR3 nucleotides are TGTGCCAGCAGTTCGGGTCTCAGGCTTACGCAGTATTTT. The J gene is TRBJ2-3, the V gene TRBV27, with D unclear. This CDR3 is 13 amino acids long. The V end lost 4 bases, the J end lost 8 bases, and 13 bases lay between the germline ends. The germline V gene has CDR1 MNHEY and CDR2 SMNVEV (reference sequence).

This clonotype occurred many times. The genes are TRBV6-1 and TRBJ2-1; 8 nucleotides match TRBD2. The CDR3 is made up of 14 amino acids. CDR1 and CDR2 (germline): MNHNS, SASEGT. V was clipped by 2 bases and J by 6 bases; unmatched bases: 3. CDR3 protein: CASSERAGANEQFF. CDR3 coding DNA: TGTGCCAGCAGTGAACGAGCGGGAGCCAATGAGCAGTTCTTC.

This clonotype was seen ten or more times. CDR3 amino acids: CSVEPENEKLFF. The CDR3 DNA follows: TGCAGCGTTGAGCCTGAGAATGAAAAACTGTTTTTT. This sequence joins TRBV29-1 and TRBJ1-4; no reliable D call. V lost 3 bases and J 5 bases, leaving 7 bases between the germline ends. Germline CDR1 reads SQVTM; CDR2 reads ANQGSEA. The CDR3 length is 12 residues.

This clonotype was counted a few times. This chain links TRBV4-3 with TRBJ2-2; D remains ambiguous. The CDR3 covers 15 residues. The germline V and J ends were trimmed by 1 base and 3 bases, with 9 bases remaining between them. Germline V gene data show CDR1 as LGHNA and CDR2 as YSLEER. Here the CDR3 reads CASSQGGGDTGELFF. The DNA of the CDR3 is TGCGCCAGCAGCCAAGGGGGTGGGGACACCGGGGAGCTGTTTTTT.

This clonotype has a handful of counts. This chain joins TRBV5-6 and TRBJ2-5, with D unresolved. Trimming pared 4 bases from V and 2 bases from J, leaving 12 bases between. The CDR3 sequence is 14 residues long. CDR1 is SGHDT, CDR2 YYEEEE, per germline. This CDR3 reads CASSTPGQQETQYF. The CDR3 coding sequence is TGTGCCAGCAGCACTCCGGGTCAGCAAGAGACCCAGTACTTC.

The CDR3 sequence: CASRGTSGEQYF. CDR3 coding DNA: TGTGCCAGCAGGGGGACTAGCGGGGAGCAGTACTTC. The rearrangement uses TRBV4-2 and TRBJ2-7, with TRBD2 matching over 12 bases. Germline CDR1 LGHNA, CDR2 YNFKEQ. CDR3 length equals 12 residues. V shed 6 bases and J 7 bases; nucleotides not matched to a gene: 1.

This clonotype was picked up many times. The gene calls are TRBV30 and TRBJ2-1, with 11 nucleotides matching TRBD2. This CDR3 region has 14 residues. Unmatched junction bases numbered 10, after V lost 7 bases and J lost 8 bases. Germline CDR1 and CDR2: GTSNPN and SVGIG (reference sequence). CDR3 coding DNA: TGTGCCTCGAAGGGACTAGCGGTCGGTGATGAGCAGTTCTTC. This encodes CASKGLAVGDEQFF.

A single count supports this clonotype. The J gene is TRBJ2-2, the V gene TRBV7-6, with TRBD1 identical over 7 bases. Germline V CDR1 and CDR2: SGHVS, FNYEAQ. V shed 5 bases and J 0 bases; nucleotides not matched to a gene: 6. This CDR3 has 16 amino acids. The CDR3 DNA sequence: TGTGCCAGCAGCCTACAAACAGGGGCGAACACCGGGGAGCTGTTTTTT. Its translation is CASSLQTGANTGELFF.

This clonotype was found a few times. This chain uses TRBV3-1 with TRBJ2-7; D may be TRBD1 (6 bases). CDR1 LGHDT and CDR2 YNNKEL come from the germline V gene (reference sequence). V lost 1 base and J lost 5, with 15 bases in between. The CDR3 spans 15 residues. DNA for the CDR3: TGTGCCAGCAGCCAAGTTCTACGGACAGCCCACGAGCAGTACTTC. Its translation: CASSQVLRTAHEQYF.

The chain joins TRBV10-3 to TRBJ2-6; D is undetermined. The CDR3 length is 13 residues. Germline V gene lookup returns CDR1 ENHRY and CDR2 SYGVKD. Trimming took off 7 bases at V and 0 bases at J, with 4 bases between the two ends. The DNA for the CDR3 is TGTGCCATCAAGGACTCTGGGGCCAACGTCCTGACTTTC. Amino acids: CAIKDSGANVLTF.

This clonotype was detected only a few times. CDR3 nucleotides: TGCGCCAGCAGCTTGACGACAGGAGGAACCTACGAGCAGTACTTC. This encodes CASSLTTGGTYEQYF. V and J are TRBV5-1 and TRBJ2-7; weak D call: TRBD1 (6 bases). The CDR3 extends over 15 amino acids. V was cut by 1 base and J by 2 bases, with 13 bases left in between. Germline V gene lookup returns CDR1 SGHRS and CDR2 YFSETQ.

This chain joins TRBV15 and TRBJ2-7, with no clear D. The CDR3 length is 12 residues. The V end lost 3 bases, the J end lost 8 bases, and 11 bases lay between the germline ends. Germline V gives CDR1 LNHNV, CDR2 YYDKDF (reference sequence). The CDR3 spells CATSRNLLQQYF. The CDR3 DNA reads as TGTGCCACCAGCAGGAACCTCTTGCAGCAGTACTTC.

This clonotype was seen at least ten times. This rearrangement joins TRBV6-5 to TRBJ1-1, with TRBD1 as a possible D gene (5 bases). CDR1 is MNHEY and CDR2 is SVGAGI in the germline V gene. This CDR3 contains 15 residues. Deletions cut 2 bases from V and 5 bases from J, with 15 bases between. The CDR3 DNA follows: TGTGCCAGCAGTTACAGAAGCAGGAGGGGTACTGAAGCTTTCTTT. This codes for CASSYRSRRGTEAFF.

This chain uses TRBV12-3 or TRBV12-4 with TRBJ1-6, with a possible D match to TRBD1 (5 bases). This CDR3 has 13 residues. Trimming cost V 6 bases and J 14 bases, with 17 bases left between them. CDR3 in DNA: TGTGCCAGCAGAAGGGGTCAACTTCAGGCCCTCCACTTT. Protein product: CASRRGQLQALHF.

This chain links TRBV28 with TRBJ1-4; possible D gene TRBD1, 6 bases. Germline-derived CDR1 and CDR2 are MDHEN and SYDVKM. The CDR3 runs to 16 residues. Trimming removed 7 bases at V and 8 bases at J, with 23 bases between. CDR3 in DNA: TGTGCCAGCATTAAATCTCAGACAGGAGAAAGAGAAAAACTGTTTTTT. This sequence encodes CASIKSQTGEREKLFF.

As concerns this clonotype: A much bigger clone sits one base away, suggesting this may be a read error. Lacking the conserved final phenylalanine or tryptophan, this CDR3 likely reflects a read error. This rearrangement joins TRBV4-1 to TRBJ2-1; D is possibly TRBD1 (5 bases). Trimming stripped 4 bases from V and 8 bases from J, with 15 bases between. From germline, CDR1 is MGHRA and CDR2 YSYEKL. The CDR3 totals 14 residues. The CDR3 region is CASSPESRGDEQFL. For the CDR3, the DNA is TGCGCCAGCAGCCCGGAGTCTAGGGGCGATGAGCAGTTCCTC.

In this sample, this clonotype turned up a few times. A read error may produce the germline difference seen at one junction end. This chain joins TRBV27 and TRBJ2-3; D gene uncertain. CDR3 length: 13 amino acids. Germline CDR1 is MNHEY and CDR2 is SMNVEV (reference sequence). The CDR3 coding sequence is TGTGCCAGCACGTCAAGGGCCACAGATACGCGGTATTTT. It codes for CASTSRATDTRYF.

Relative to its sample, this clonotype is medium-sized (0.01 to 0.1%). V and J are TRBV29-1 and TRBJ2-1, with 7 positions matching TRBD2. Germline CDR1 is SQVTM and CDR2 is ANQGSEA. J gave up 2 bases and V 2 bases, and 9 bases lay outside the gene matches. There are 16 residues in the CDR3. The CDR3 bases are TGCAGCGTTGAACAGGCGGGAGTGGGGACCTACAATGAGCAGTTCTTC. Translated: CSVEQAGVGTYNEQFF.

The chain links TRBV15 to TRBJ2-5, with D possibly matching TRBD1 (6 bases). Trimming took 0 bases from V and 3 from J, leaving 11 bases between them. CDR3 length: 15 amino acids. Germline values: CDR1 LNHNV, CDR2 YYDKDF (reference sequence). CDR3 sequence reads: CATSRDGQGKETQYF. The CDR3 region has the DNA TGTGCCACCAGCAGAGATGGGCAGGGGAAAGAGACCCAGTACTTC.

Only a few counts were recorded for this clonotype. This chain connects TRBV19 to TRBJ2-3; 11 bases are shared with TRBD1. CDR3 length equals 17 residues. With 2 bases clipped from V and 4 bases from J, the junction kept 8 bases outside the gene matches. Per germline, CDR1 LNHDA and CDR2 SQIVND (reference sequence). The CDR3 loop is CASSIPLGQGAADTQYF. DNA for the CDR3: TGTGCCAGTAGTATACCCCTCGGACAGGGGGCGGCAGATACGCAGTATTTT.

Worth noting for this clonotype: One junction end disagrees with the germline gene, perhaps due to a read error. This rearrangement joins TRBV4-2 to TRBJ2-5; no reliable D call. CDR1 and CDR2 from the germline V gene are LGHNA and YNFKEQ. The length of the CDR3 is 15 residues. CDR3 in amino acids: CASSQGWEIQETQNF. In DNA, the CDR3 is TGTGCCAGCAGCCAAGGATGGGAAATCCAAGAGACCCAGAACTTC.

Many counts were recorded for this clonotype. The CDR3 loop reads CASSSPGPYGYTF. CDR3 nucleotides: TGTGCCAGCAGCTCCCCCGGTCCCTATGGCTACACCTTC. The chain is built from TRBV7-2 and TRBJ1-2, with D unresolved. There are 13 residues in the CDR3. The germline gives CDR1 SGHTA, CDR2 FQGNSA. Deletions cut 4 bases from V and 4 bases from J, with 10 bases between.

This clonotype was recorded many times. This chain links TRBV10-3 with TRBJ2-3; the D gene is possibly TRBD2 (6 bases). Germline V lookup: CDR1 ENHRY, CDR2 SYGVKD. Trimming took 7 bases from V and 0 from J, leaving 11 bases between them. This CDR3 spans 14 amino acids. The CDR3: CAIKGLSSTDTQYF. The CDR3 region has the DNA TGTGCCATCAAAGGACTATCTAGCACAGATACGCAGTATTTT.